Listed below are T cell receptor beta chains from one sample, sequenced in a study of blood T cell repertoires in COVID-19. The method was immunoSEQ multiplex PCR; TCRdb's version includes in-frame clones alone and lacks a portion of them. The sample has fewer than 200,000 clones; over 70% are singletons. Sequencing was carried out using peripheral blood. Receptor source: a woman in her 70s who had recovered from COVID-19. The CDR3 runs from the conserved cysteine through the conserved F or W. Fields, in order: D gene, J gene, V gene, clone size, CDR3 DNA, CDR3 protein. The D gene is left open where the match is weak. Not all rows give a size; the values are once, few, many and, for expanded clones, a class.

d_call: -; j_call: TRBJ1-2; v_call: TRBV5-5; clone_size: -; cdr3_nt: TGTGCCAGCAGCTTGGGGGTCGTAGCCTATGGCTACACCTTC; cdr3_aa: CASSLGVVAYGYTF
d_call: -; j_call: TRBJ1-2; v_call: TRBV5-5; clone_size: -; cdr3_nt: TGTGCCAGCAGTCCCACGATCAGGTTGGGTGGCTACACCTTC; cdr3_aa: CASSPTIRLGGYTF
d_call: TRBD2; j_call: TRBJ2-1; v_call: TRBV5-1; clone_size: -; cdr3_nt: TGCGCCAGCAGCTTGGGCGGGAGTGGTTACAATGAGCAGTTCTTC; cdr3_aa: CASSLGGSGYNEQFF
d_call: -; j_call: TRBJ2-1; v_call: TRBV11-1; clone_size: -; cdr3_nt: TGTGCCAGCAGCCGGACAGCCCTCTACAATGAGCAGTTCTTC; cdr3_aa: CASSRTALYNEQFF
d_call: TRBD1; j_call: TRBJ1-4; v_call: TRBV28; clone_size: -; cdr3_nt: TGTGCCAGCAGACAGGACAGGGGCCTTGCAACTAATGAAAAACTGTTTTTT; cdr3_aa: CASRQDRGLATNEKLFF
d_call: TRBD2; j_call: TRBJ2-5; v_call: TRBV19; clone_size: -; cdr3_nt: TGTGCCAGTAGTATAGAGGTAGCGGGGGGGCCGTATGTAGAGACCCAGTACTTC; cdr3_aa: CASSIEVAGGPYVETQYF
d_call: TRBD2; j_call: TRBJ2-5; v_call: TRBV2; clone_size: -; cdr3_nt: TGTGCCAGCGTGCGGGGGTACCAAGAGACCCAGTACTTC; cdr3_aa: CASVRGYQETQYF
d_call: -; j_call: TRBJ1-1; v_call: TRBV3-1/TRBV3-2; clone_size: few; cdr3_nt: TGTGCCAGCAGCCCTAGTTGGGGGCAGGACACTGAAGCTTTCTTT; cdr3_aa: CASSPSWGQDTEAFF
d_call: -; j_call: TRBJ2-1; v_call: TRBV6-5; clone_size: -; cdr3_nt: TGTGCCAGCAGTCCCCGGCAGGGGTCCTACAATGAGCAGTTCTTC; cdr3_aa: CASSPRQGSYNEQFF
d_call: -; j_call: TRBJ2-7; v_call: TRBV5-6; clone_size: -; cdr3_nt: TGTGCCAGCAGCTTGGGCAGGCCGTCCTACGAGCAGTACTTC; cdr3_aa: CASSLGRPSYEQYF
d_call: TRBD1; j_call: TRBJ2-1; v_call: TRBV5-5; clone_size: -; cdr3_nt: TGTGCCAGCAGCTCCACGACAGGGGCTGCCTACAATGAGCAGTTCTTC; cdr3_aa: CASSSTTGAAYNEQFF